What follows is one T cell receptor beta chain and its context. Its antigen is not identified. CDR3 length equals 14 residues. Trimming cost V 1 base and J 2 bases, with 9 bases left between them. The germline V gene encodes CDR1 SGHDT and CDR2 YYEEEE. This sample was included in a study of beta chain features in type 1 diabetes. Study results and caveats: Fewer junction insertions and more nucleotide deletions appeared in type 1 diabetes patients. Patients showed naive, central memory and Treg TCRB repertoires that appeared more similar than those of healthy donors. With patients and controls alike, PCR might favor shorter templates to an equal degree.

What was sequenced were expressed TCRB transcripts, since all of the isolated RNA had been reverse transcribed. This table comes from immunoSEQ multiplex PCR, and its TCRdb copy is limited to in-frame clones, with some not included. The table lists 120,000 to 150,000 clones, under 60% of them singletons, with around 0.45% in the top ten. The receptor was derived from a man aged 18 to 30 in good health. Sequencing was carried out using Tregs from blood. This chain joins TRBV5-6 and TRBJ2-5, with a possible D match to TRBD1 (5 bases). CDR3 sequence: CASSLRDRQETQYF. The CDR3 region has the DNA TGTGCCAGCAGCTTGCGAGACAGACAAGAGACCCAGTACTTC.